The clone carrying this T cell receptor (beta chain) was seen a handful of times. Its specificity is not known. V lost 5 bases to trimming and J lost 4 bases, with 21 bases between them. CDR3 size: 16 residues. Germline loops: CDR1 MDHEN, CDR2 SYDVKM. For the second PCR, which ran for roughly 6 to 12 cycles, a sample-barcoded 5' primer and a J-beta primer mix were used. TCRdb passed the 5' RACE reads through MiXCR, listing each CDR3 protein once. Of 1.5 million to 2 million distinct CDR3 sequences detected, approximately 40% appear once; the ten largest clones hold 23%. The entry originates in a study of blood T cells in healthy people across ages. Whole-study findings and limits: Estimated diversity across one million T cells was deemed an underestimate.

This clonotype was obtained from a human donor in good health. This chain links TRBV28 with TRBJ2-7, with D tentatively TRBD1 or TRBD2 (6 bases each). Sequencing used blood. CDR3 loop: CASSGDRIARGYEQYF. DNA for the CDR3: TGTGCCAGCAGTGGAGACAGGATAGCCCGGGGGTACGAGCAGTACTTC. Full variable domain (remainder filled in from reference TRBV28 and TRBJ2-7): DVKVTQSSRYLVKRTGEKVFLECVQDMDHENMFWYRQDPGLGLRLIYFSYDVKMKEKGDIPEGYSVSREKKERFSLILESASTNQTSMYLCASSGDRIARGYEQYFGPGTRLTVT.